Below are 23 T cell receptor beta chains sequenced from a single sample in a study of blood T cell repertoires in COVID-19. Data came from immunoSEQ multiplex PCR; TCRdb stores just in-frame clones and leaves some out. Among tens of thousands of clones, just under 85% were seen once, and the ten largest hold 5% to 6.5%. The material sequenced was peripheral blood. These receptor sequences come from a man between 65 and 85 years old with acute or convalescent COVID-19.

The rearrangement uses TRBV18 and TRBJ2-5; a possible D gene is TRBD1 (5 bases). Per germline, CDR1 KGHSH and CDR2 LQKENI. This CDR3 spans 14 amino acids. Trimming cost V 2 bases and J 5 bases, with 12 bases left between them. CDR3 in DNA: TGTGCCAGCTCACCAAGTACAGGTCGCGAGACCCAGTACTTC. Translation: CASSPSTGRETQYF. Using reference TRBV18 and TRBJ2-5 for the parts outside the CDR3, the full variable domain is NAGVMQNPRHLVRRRGQEARLRCSPMKGHSHVYWYRQLPEEGLKFMVYLQKENIIDESGMPKERFSAEFPKEGPSILRIQQVVRGDSAAYFCASSPSTGRETQYFGPGTRLLVL.

V gene TRBV27 combines with J gene TRBJ2-2; 7 nucleotides line up with TRBD1. The CDR3 totals 14 residues. V was pared by 5 bases and J by 3 bases, with 3 bases of the junction left unmatched. Germline V gene lookup returns CDR1 MNHEY and CDR2 SMNVEV (reference sequence). The CDR3 DNA sequence: TGTGCCAGCAGTGCAGACAGGGACACCGGGGAGCTGTTTTTT. Its translation is CASSADRDTGELFF.

This clone was seen only a few times. This chain joins TRBV27 and TRBJ1-6; D ambiguous. Trimming shortened V by 2 bases and J by 5 bases, and 16 bases separated the two germline ends. Germline CDR1 and CDR2: MNHEY and SMNVEV (reference sequence). This CDR3 is built from 17 residues. The CDR3 DNA reads TGTGCCAGCAGTTTAAATTATTGGCAGGCCCATAATTCACCCCTCCACTTT. Translation gives CASSLNYWQAHNSPLHF.

The chain links TRBV19 to TRBJ1-1; a possible D gene is TRBD1 (5 bases). V was clipped by 3 bases and J by 5 bases, with 16 bases between them. This CDR3 is 15 amino acids long. Germline lookup yields CDR1 LNHDA and CDR2 SQIVND (reference sequence). The CDR3 region has the DNA TGTGCCAGTAGTATGGGGCGGGGCGTGAGTACTGAAGCTTTCTTT. This codes for CASSMGRGVSTEAFF.

This clone was seen a single time. The V gene is TRBV21-1, the J gene TRBJ1-4; the listed D gene, TRBD1, was not tested against the DNA. TRBV21-1 is shown as a pseudogene. There are 20 residues in the CDR3. The CDR3 DNA reads TGTGCCAGCAGCAAAGCCGCTAGACAGTCCCAAACTTCAACTAATGAAAAACTGTTTTTT. Encoded protein: CASSKAARQSQTSTNEKLFF.

The chain has TRBV4-1 and TRBJ2-7, with 10 bases matching TRBD2. CDR1 and CDR2 (germline): MGHRA, YSYEKL. This CDR3 has 16 amino acids. The junction had 4 bases not matched to a gene; V was cut back by 1 base and J by 1 base. The CDR3 reads CASSQGRSGGSYEQYF. The CDR3 nucleotides are TGCGCCAGCAGCCAAGGGCGTAGCGGGGGGTCCTACGAGCAGTACTTC.

The chain recombines TRBV21-1 with TRBJ2-5; TRBD1, the table's D call, was not compared with the DNA. TRBV21-1 is a listed pseudogene. This CDR3 is built from 19 residues. CDR3 nucleotides: TGTGCCAGCAGCAAGACGGCCGGGGAGAGGGACAGGGAACAAGAGACCCAGTACTTC. Its translation: CASSKTAGERDREQETQYF.

The chain combines TRBV2 with TRBJ2-7; D possibly corresponds to TRBD2 (6 bases). The V and J ends lost 5 bases and 2 bases respectively, with 13 bases between them. The V gene's germline CDR1 is SNHLY and CDR2 FYNNEI. The CDR3 consists of 14 residues. The CDR3 is CASSLASDPYEQYF. The CDR3 DNA reads as TGTGCCAGCAGTCTGGCTAGCGACCCCTACGAGCAGTACTTC. The complete variable domain, with remaining parts taken from reference TRBV2 and TRBJ2-7, reads EPEVTQTPSHQVTQMGQEVILRCVPISNHLYFYWYRQILGQKVEFLVSFYNNEISEKSEIFDDQFSVERPDGSNFTLKIRSTKLEDSAMYFCASSLASDPYEQYFGPGTRLTVT.

This CDR3 is CASSGSQETQYF. CDR3 in DNA: TGTGCCAGCAGTGGGAGCCAAGAGACCCAGTACTTC. The chain joins TRBV28 to TRBJ2-5; D may be TRBD2 (5 bases). CDR1 MDHEN and CDR2 SYDVKM come from the germline V gene. The CDR3 runs 12 residues. V shed 5 bases and J shed 1 base, with 5 bases lying between them.

The V and J genes are TRBV7-3 and TRBJ2-1; 9 bases match TRBD2. The CDR3 is made up of 14 amino acids. V shed 0 bases and J 7 bases; nucleotides not matched to a gene: 1. Germline V gives CDR1 SGHTA, CDR2 FQGTGA. The CDR3 region is CASSLTSGGNEQFF. Written as DNA, the CDR3 is TGTGCCAGCAGCTTAACTAGCGGGGGTAATGAGCAGTTCTTC.

In this sample, this clone turned up a few times. This sequence joins TRBV5-4 and TRBJ2-7; tentative D call: TRBD2 (6 bases). Trimming cost V 4 bases and J 4 bases, with 12 bases left between them. The CDR3 spans 13 residues. Per the germline V gene, CDR1 is SGHNT and CDR2 is YYREEE (reference sequence). As DNA, the CDR3 is TGTGCCAGCAGCCCGGGAGTGGGGTACGAGCAGTACTTC. The encoded protein is CASSPGVGYEQYF.

The chain links TRBV5-1 to TRBJ1-5; D gene uncertain. The CDR3 spans 17 residues. Trimming removed 2 bases from V and 3 bases from J, with 18 bases in between. Germline lookup yields CDR1 SGHRS and CDR2 YFSETQ. CDR3 sequence: CASSFLPPGQDNQPQHF. CDR3 sequence (DNA): TGCGCCAGCAGCTTCCTACCCCCTGGGCAGGACAATCAGCCCCAGCATTTT.

This clone was detected a few times. This chain connects TRBV10-3 to TRBJ1-5, with TRBD1 as a possible D gene (5 bases). V lost 10 bases and J lost 2, with 21 bases in between. Looked up from germline, CDR1 is ENHRY and CDR2 is SYGVKD. CDR3 size: 16 residues. The CDR3 coding sequence is TGTGCCACCGGGGGTGGGGCCTCTTCGGGCAATCAGCCCCAGCATTTT. This sequence encodes CATGGGASSGNQPQHF.

The CDR3 nucleotides are TGTGCCAGTAGTTCCCTGGGAGGACTGAACACTGAAGCTTTCTTT. This encodes CASSSLGGLNTEAFF. The chain carries TRBV19 and TRBJ1-1; no clear D gene. This CDR3 comprises 15 residues. The germline CDR1 and CDR2 sequences are LNHDA and SQIVND (reference sequence). V lost 5 bases and J lost 0, with 13 bases in between.

This clone has just one count. The chain couples TRBV6-2 or TRBV6-3 to TRBJ1-1, with D possibly TRBD1 on 5 matching bases. CDR1 MNHEY and CDR2 SVGEGT come from the germline V gene. There are 13 residues in the CDR3. Trimming stripped 7 bases from V and 4 bases from J, with 13 bases between. The CDR3 sequence: CASNPQTVTEAFF. In DNA form, the CDR3 reads TGTGCCAGCAACCCCCAGACAGTCACTGAAGCTTTCTTT.

The chain links TRBV19 to TRBJ1-2; 7 bases align to TRBD1. The CDR3 spans 15 residues. V lost 6 bases, J lost 2 bases, and 9 bases stayed unmatched. Germline values: CDR1 LNHDA, CDR2 SQIVND (reference sequence). CDR3 residues: CASSQDYRGNYGYTF. CDR3 coding DNA: TGTGCCAGTAGCCAAGATTACAGGGGAAACTATGGCTACACCTTC.

CDR3 DNA sequence: TGCGCCAGCAGCTTGATCGGCGGATACAATGAGCAGTTCTTC. Protein: CASSLIGGYNEQFF. The chain employs TRBV5-1 and TRBJ2-1; D not resolved. The CDR3 runs to 14 residues. From germline, CDR1 is SGHRS and CDR2 YFSETQ. Trimming stripped 1 base from V and 4 bases from J, with 9 bases between.

The chain employs TRBV4-1 and TRBJ2-1; TRBD1 might be the D (5 bases). Looked up from germline, CDR1 is MGHRA and CDR2 is YSYEKL. The V gene lost 3 bases and the J gene lost 0 bases, with 15 bases spanning the gap. The CDR3 is 17 amino acids. In nucleotides, the CDR3 is TGCGCCAGCAGCCACAACCAGGGCCCCGTCTCCTACAATGAGCAGTTCTTC. It translates to CASSHNQGPVSYNEQFF.

The V gene is TRBV5-8, the J gene TRBJ2-3; 12 nucleotides align to TRBD2. V lost 0 bases and J lost 2; bases outside the gene matches: 4. The CDR3 contains 17 residues. Germline values: CDR1 SGHTS, CDR2 YDEGEE. CDR3 sequence reads: CASSLGLAGAHTDTQYF. In nucleotides, the CDR3 is TGTGCCAGCAGCTTGGGACTAGCGGGGGCCCACACAGATACGCAGTATTTT.

The chain combines TRBV6-1 with TRBJ2-1; TRBD1 aligns across 7 bases. J lost 7 bases, V lost 6 bases, and 6 bases had no gene match. CDR3 length: 13 residues. Per the germline V gene, CDR1 is MNHNS and CDR2 is SASEGT. CDR3 in DNA: TGTGCCAGCAGCCGAGGGGGCAGGAATGAGCAGTTCTTC. It specifies CASSRGGRNEQFF.

This clone was recorded once. The genes are TRBV28 and TRBJ2-7; D might be TRBD1 (5 bases). Trimming removed 6 bases from V and 5 bases from J, with 26 bases in between. Germline CDR1 is MDHEN and CDR2 is SYDVKM. This CDR3 contains 17 residues. The CDR3 is CASRPDPVGRVINEQYF. CDR3 bases: TGTGCCAGCAGACCGGATCCGGTAGGCAGGGTCATAAACGAGCAGTACTTC.

The rearrangement joins TRBV19 to TRBJ2-5, with 14 bases matching TRBD2. The ends lost 4 bases at V and 5 bases at J; junction bases unmatched: 3. Per the germline V gene, CDR1 is LNHDA and CDR2 is SQIVND (reference sequence). The length of the CDR3 is 15 residues. The CDR3 sequence is CASSKGLAGVETQYF. The CDR3 DNA reads TGTGCCAGTAGTAAGGGACTAGCGGGGGTGGAGACCCAGTACTTC.

The gene calls are TRBV2 and TRBJ1-2; 9 bases match TRBD1. Germline CDR1 reads SNHLY; CDR2 reads FYNNEI. The CDR3 has 14 amino acids. V was pared by 8 bases and J by 6 bases, with 10 bases of the junction left unmatched. The CDR3 region is CASQLQGAEDGYTF. The CDR3 region has the DNA TGTGCCAGCCAGCTACAGGGGGCTGAAGATGGCTACACCTTC.